The 10 T cell receptor beta chains in this list originate from one sample, sequenced in a study of molecular identifiers for immune sequencing clone quantification. TCRdb redid the calling of the PCR reads with MiXCR, one entry per CDR3 protein. The repertoire has fewer than 350,000 distinct CDR3 sequences, 24% of them found once; the top ten carry 0.7% to 0.95%. The source material was naive CD8+ T cells from blood, with Jurkat cell RNA spiked in. Subset in this sample: FACS-sorted CD8+CD4-CCR7+CD45RA+ naive T cells. These receptors came from a human donor in good health. Some libraries in this study had Jurkat cell RNA spiked in.

Comments on this clonotype: A read error may account for a junction end that differs from germline. The chain has TRBV7-9 and TRBJ2-3; 9 bases line up with TRBD1. Germline V lookup: CDR1 SEHNR, CDR2 FQNEAQ (reference sequence). The CDR3 runs 18 residues. CDR3 DNA sequence: TGTGCCGGCAGCGTTACACCGGGACAGGGCCCCATCGACGATACGCAGTATTTT. Translating it yields CAGSVTPGQGPIDDTQYF.

This clonotype was seen ten or more times. The rearrangement uses TRBV6-5 and TRBJ1-5, with 10 bases matching TRBD1. With V trimmed by 5 bases and J by 6 bases, 4 bases remained unmatched. Germline CDR1 and CDR2: MNHEY and SVGAGI. The CDR3 runs to 14 residues. The DNA of the CDR3 is TGTGCCAGCAGTCTCGGGACAGGGGTTCAGCCCCAGCATTTT. Residues: CASSLGTGVQPQHF.

Note on this clonotype: A clone one base away is much larger, so this may be a read error. The chain is built from TRBV6-5 and TRBJ2-1; 7 nucleotides line up with TRBD1. The CDR3 contains 14 residues. Germline V gene data show CDR1 as MNHEY and CDR2 as SVGAGI. The trim removed 4 bases at V and 5 bases at J, leaving 5 bases unmatched. Here the CDR3 reads CASSLAGTDNEQFF. The CDR3 DNA is TGTGCCAGCAGTTTAGCTGGGACAGACAATGAGCAGTTCTTC.

This clonotype has a count of ten or more. The rearrangement links TRBV7-2 to TRBJ2-3, with D possibly matching TRBD2 (5 bases). Germline V CDR1 and CDR2: SGHTA, FQGNSA. The germline V and J ends were trimmed by 5 bases and 0 bases, with 24 bases remaining between them. The CDR3 has 19 residues. As DNA, the CDR3 is TGTGCCAGCAGCCACCTAGCATCAGTTTTCGATTCTAGCACAGATACGCAGTATTTT. Its protein product is CASSHLASVFDSSTDTQYF.

This clonotype was seen only once. The junction differs from germline at one of its ends, possibly a read error. The chain couples TRBV11-3 to TRBJ2-5; a weak D match, TRBD1 (5 bases). The germline CDR1 and CDR2 sequences are SGHNT and YENEEA. The CDR3 is 13 amino acids. The CDR3 is CGSSVRGQETQYF. CDR3 coding DNA: TGTGGCAGCAGCGTAAGGGGCCAAGAGACCCAGTACTTC.

The chain joins TRBV2 to TRBJ1-2, with D possibly TRBD1 on 5 matching bases. The CDR3 contains 16 residues. V lost 4 bases, J lost 3 bases, and 18 bases lay in between. Germline V gene lookup returns CDR1 SNHLY and CDR2 FYNNEI. The CDR3: CASSGGRARLDYGYTF. CDR3 DNA sequence: TGTGCCAGCAGTGGGGGACGGGCGAGACTTGACTATGGCTACACCTTC.

As regards this clonotype: A much bigger clone sits one base away, suggesting this may be a read error. The chain has TRBV4-1 and TRBJ2-2; D is possibly TRBD2 (6 bases). CDR1 MGHRA and CDR2 YSYEKL come from the germline V gene. The CDR3 has 13 amino acids. The CDR3 nucleotides read TGCGCCAGCAGCCTGCGGGGATCCGGGGAGCTGCTTTTT. It yields the protein CASSLRGSGELLF.

Comment on this clonotype: A read error may be the cause here, since a much bigger clone is one base away. The rearrangement links TRBV29-1 to TRBJ2-7; D might be TRBD1 or TRBD2, each matching 6 bases. Between the trimmed V and J ends, which lost 6 bases and 5 bases, there was a span of 14 bases. This CDR3 has 12 residues. Germline loops: CDR1 SQVTM, CDR2 ANQGSEA. The CDR3 protein is CSVCGGRNEQYF. The CDR3 nucleotides are TGCAGCGTGTGTGGGGGGCGGAACGAGCAGTACTTC.

CDR3 in amino acids: CASRSFPQGLAGLDTQYF. The CDR3 region has the DNA TGTGCCAGCAGATCCTTCCCTCAGGGACTAGCGGGATTAGATACGCAGTATTTT. The chain recombines TRBV7-2 with TRBJ2-3, with 13 bases matching TRBD2. The V segment lost 6 bases and the J segment 5 bases; nucleotides outside the gene matches: 14. Germline CDR1 SGHTA, CDR2 FQGNSA. The CDR3 is 18 amino acids.

With regard to this clonotype: A much more abundant neighbour one base away suggests this may be a read error. The chain couples TRBV6-5 to TRBJ1-2; D is undetermined. Trimming cost V 6 bases and J 4 bases, with 6 bases left between them. Germline V gives CDR1 MNHEY, CDR2 SVGAGI. CDR3 length: 11 amino acids. The CDR3 region is CASRSPYGYTF. The CDR3 region has the DNA TGTGCCAGCAGGAGTCCCTATGGCTACACCTTC.